The 20 T cell receptor beta chains below all came from one sample that was sequenced in a study of untreated major depressive disorder. TCRdb keeps only in-frame clones here, not all; method: immunoSEQ multiplex PCR. The sample has tens of thousands of clones, roughly 86% seen once; the top ten hold approximately 0.47%. Source material: CD4+ T cells from PBMCs. The receptors stem from a woman in her thirties or forties in good health.

The chain carries TRBV5-8 and TRBJ2-7; 9 bases fit TRBD2. This CDR3 region has 15 residues. Germline lookup yields CDR1 SGHTS and CDR2 YDEGEE. The ends lost 3 bases at V and 7 bases at J; junction bases unmatched: 11. The CDR3 sequence: CASSSRLAVKREQYF. The DNA for the CDR3 is TGTGCCAGCAGCTCGAGACTAGCGGTAAAACGGGAGCAGTACTTC.

This chain joins TRBV4-3 and TRBJ2-5; D is perhaps TRBD2 (7 bases). CDR1 and CDR2 from the germline V gene are LGHNA and YSLEER. V lost 0 bases and J lost 4, with 15 bases in between. This CDR3 comprises 16 residues. The CDR3 nucleotides read TGCGCCAGCAGCCAAGAACCCGGGGGGCGGGGAGAGACCCAGTACTTC. Translated: CASSQEPGGRGETQYF.

This clone was seen once. The V gene is TRBV2, the J gene TRBJ2-3; no reliable D call. Per the germline V gene, CDR1 is SNHLY and CDR2 is FYNNEI. The CDR3 contains 15 residues. Trimming shortened V by 3 bases and J by 0 bases, and 10 bases separated the two germline ends. CDR3 nucleotides: TGTGCCAGCAGTGAGCGTCCTCCCAGCACAGATACGCAGTATTTT. This translates into CASSERPPSTDTQYF.

The CDR3: CASSLMLAEQNTEAFF. CDR3 DNA sequence: TGTGCCAGCAGCTTAATGTTGGCAGAACAGAACACTGAAGCTTTCTTT. The chain employs TRBV7-2 and TRBJ1-1, with D hard to call. The germline gives CDR1 SGHTA, CDR2 FQGNSA. Trimming stripped 2 bases from V and 1 base from J, with 14 bases between. The CDR3 loop spans 16 amino acids. The complete variable domain, with remaining parts taken from reference TRBV7-2 and TRBJ1-1, reads GAGVSQSPSNKVTEKGKDVELRCDPISGHTALYWYRQSLGQGLEFLIYFQGNSAPDKSGLPSDRFSAERTGGSVSTLTIQRTQQEDSAVYLCASSLMLAEQNTEAFFGQGTRLTVV.

The chain is built from TRBV25-1 and TRBJ1-2, with D maybe TRBD1 (6 bases). The CDR3 is 16 residues long. The ends were cut back, 3 bases at V and 2 bases at J, with 16 bases in the middle. Germline values: CDR1 MGHDK, CDR2 SYGVNS. CDR3 DNA sequence: TGTGCCAGCAGTGACTCAACAGGGTTTTGGAACTATGGCTACACCTTC. Protein: CASSDSTGFWNYGYTF.

The CDR3 region has the DNA TGTGCCAGCAGTTCCTTTGCCCTGAAACAGGACCTCAGCAATCAGCCCCAGCATTTT. Protein: CASSSFALKQDLSNQPQHF. J is TRBJ1-5 and V is TRBV28, with TRBD1 as a possible D gene (5 bases). Germline V gene lookup returns CDR1 MDHEN and CDR2 SYDVKM. Trimming took off 4 bases at V and 1 base at J, with 23 bases between the two ends. CDR3 size: 19 residues.

This chain joins TRBV23-1 and TRBJ2-5; 8 bases fit TRBD2. TRBV23-1 is classed as an ORF, of uncertain function. The CDR3 contains 15 residues. With V trimmed by 6 bases and J by 2 bases, 8 bases remained unmatched. The CDR3 sequence is CASRGLVSRQETQYF. The CDR3, as DNA: TGCGCCAGCAGGGGACTAGTTTCCCGTCAAGAGACCCAGTACTTC.

This sequence joins TRBV6-5 and TRBJ2-1; 14 bases agree with TRBD2. This CDR3 is built from 16 residues. Germline trimming cut 4 bases from V and 5 bases from J; bases unmatched to any gene: 4. The germline V gene encodes CDR1 MNHEY and CDR2 SVGAGI. The CDR3 is CASSSGTSGRHNEQFF. CDR3 sequence (DNA): TGTGCCAGCAGTTCAGGGACTAGCGGGAGACACAATGAGCAGTTCTTC.

The chain uses TRBV5-1 and TRBJ2-5, with 7 nucleotides matching TRBD1. This CDR3 has 14 residues. In germline, CDR1 is SGHRS, CDR2 YFSETQ. V dropped 4 bases and J dropped 3; count of bases not matched to a gene: 6. This CDR3 is CASSIGQEKETQYF. In DNA form, the CDR3 reads TGCGCCAGCAGCATTGGACAGGAGAAAGAGACCCAGTACTTC.

The chain's CDR3 is CASSFSYDRDSPLHF. The CDR3 DNA reads as TGTGCCAGCAGCTTCTCCTACGATCGCGATTCACCCCTCCACTTT. The chain carries TRBV11-2 and TRBJ1-6; D is undetermined. This CDR3 is 15 amino acids long. CDR1 and CDR2 (germline): SGHAT, FQNNGV. Between the trimmed V and J ends, which lost 3 bases and 8 bases, there was a span of 14 bases.

This chain links TRBV6-1 with TRBJ1-5, with D uncertain. The V and J ends lost 1 base and 4 bases respectively, with 11 bases between them. The CDR3 has 15 residues. The V gene's germline CDR1 is MNHNS and CDR2 SASEGT. The DNA of the CDR3 is TGTGCCAGCAGTGAAGGGTCAGGAGTAAATCAGCCCCAGCATTTT. Amino acid sequence: CASSEGSGVNQPQHF.

The chain links TRBV7-9 to TRBJ1-2; a possible D gene is TRBD1 (6 bases). Germline V gene data show CDR1 as SEHNR and CDR2 as FQNEAQ (reference sequence). Trimming took 8 bases from V and 2 from J, leaving 21 bases between them. The CDR3 runs 16 residues. CDR3 protein: CASRGGGTLGNYGYTF. The CDR3 bases are TGTGCCAGCCGCGGCGGCGGGACACTGGGGAACTATGGCTACACCTTC. The complete variable domain, with remaining parts taken from reference TRBV7-9 and TRBJ1-2, reads DTGVSQNPRHKITKRGQNVTFRCDPISEHNRLYWYRQTLGQGPEFLTYFQNEAQLEKSRLLSDRFSAERPKGSFSTLEIQRTEQGDSAMYLCASRGGGTLGNYGYTFGSGTRLTVV.

The chain uses TRBV28 and TRBJ2-7; 14 bases align to TRBD2. With V trimmed by 0 bases and J by 5 bases, 6 bases remained unmatched. Germline CDR1 and CDR2: MDHEN and SYDVKM. The CDR3 runs to 17 residues. In nucleotides, the CDR3 is TGTGCCAGCAGTTTATGGGGACTAGCGGGAGATAGTCACGAGCAGTACTTC. It translates to CASSLWGLAGDSHEQYF.

This chain joins TRBV11-2 and TRBJ2-5, with D hard to call. The V gene's germline CDR1 is SGHAT and CDR2 FQNNGV. The length of the CDR3 is 13 residues. The V end lost 3 bases, the J end lost 5 bases, and 10 bases lay between the germline ends. The CDR3 region is CASSFGPPETQYF. CDR3 coding DNA: TGTGCCAGCAGCTTCGGGCCCCCGGAGACCCAGTACTTC.

The V gene is TRBV4-3, the J gene TRBJ2-1; 9 positions match TRBD1. Germline V gives CDR1 LGHNA, CDR2 YSLEER. Unmatched junction bases numbered 5, after V lost 4 bases and J lost 1 base. This CDR3 is built from 16 residues. CDR3 in amino acids: CASSLTGTGSYNEQFF. In DNA, the CDR3 is TGCGCCAGCAGCCTTACCGGGACAGGGTCCTACAATGAGCAGTTCTTC.

The chain carries TRBV5-1 and TRBJ2-2, with a possible D match to TRBD1 (6 bases). Per germline, CDR1 SGHRS and CDR2 YFSETQ. The length of the CDR3 is 16 residues. V lost 0 bases, J lost 2 bases, and 11 bases lay in between. CDR3 in DNA: TGCGCCAGCAGCTTGGGCCCACAGGGAAACACCGGGGAGCTGTTTTTT. Its protein product is CASSLGPQGNTGELFF.

The chain joins TRBV2 to TRBJ2-7; D unresolved. The CDR3 is 13 amino acids. Germline V CDR1 and CDR2: SNHLY, FYNNEI. The ends were cut back, 4 bases at V and 2 bases at J, with 9 bases in the middle. The CDR3 protein is CASSGGGTYEQYF. CDR3 in DNA: TGTGCCAGCAGTGGTGGCGGCACCTACGAGCAGTACTTC.

This chain joins TRBV27 and TRBJ1-2, with TRBD1 matching 11 bases. V shed 0 bases and J 1 base; nucleotides not matched to a gene: 1. Germline values: CDR1 MNHEY, CDR2 SMNVEV (reference sequence). This CDR3 contains 16 residues. The CDR3: CASSLSGTGGNYGYTF. CDR3 nucleotide sequence: TGTGCCAGCAGTTTATCAGGGACAGGGGGTAACTATGGCTACACCTTC.

The chain carries TRBV6-1 and TRBJ2-5; 12 bases line up with TRBD2. Germline V CDR1 and CDR2: MNHNS, SASEGT. The CDR3 consists of 15 residues. V shed 10 bases and J 0 bases; nucleotides not matched to a gene: 6. DNA of the CDR3: TGTGCCACCGGAACTAGCGGGGGGTACCAAGAGACCCAGTACTTC. Translation gives CATGTSGGYQETQYF.

V is TRBV20-1 and J is TRBJ2-3; a weak D match, TRBD2 (6 bases). V lost 8 bases, J lost 4 bases, and 7 bases lay in between. The germline CDR1 and CDR2 sequences are DFQATT and SNEGSKA (reference sequence). The CDR3 covers 10 residues. The CDR3 DNA reads as TGCAGTTGGGGGGCAGATACGCAGTATTTT. This encodes CSWGADTQYF.